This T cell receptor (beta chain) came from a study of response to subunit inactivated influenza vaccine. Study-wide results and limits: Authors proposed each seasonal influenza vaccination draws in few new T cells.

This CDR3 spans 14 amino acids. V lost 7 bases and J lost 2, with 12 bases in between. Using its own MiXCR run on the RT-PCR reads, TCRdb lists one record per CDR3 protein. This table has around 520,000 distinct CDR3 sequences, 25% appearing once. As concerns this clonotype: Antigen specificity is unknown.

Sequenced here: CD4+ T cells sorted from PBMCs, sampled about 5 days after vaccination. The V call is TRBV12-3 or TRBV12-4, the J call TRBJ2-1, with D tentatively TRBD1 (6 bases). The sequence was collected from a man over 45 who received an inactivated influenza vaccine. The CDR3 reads CASTGEITYNEQFF. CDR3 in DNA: TGTGCCAGCACAGGGGAAATCACCTACAATGAGCAGTTCTTC.